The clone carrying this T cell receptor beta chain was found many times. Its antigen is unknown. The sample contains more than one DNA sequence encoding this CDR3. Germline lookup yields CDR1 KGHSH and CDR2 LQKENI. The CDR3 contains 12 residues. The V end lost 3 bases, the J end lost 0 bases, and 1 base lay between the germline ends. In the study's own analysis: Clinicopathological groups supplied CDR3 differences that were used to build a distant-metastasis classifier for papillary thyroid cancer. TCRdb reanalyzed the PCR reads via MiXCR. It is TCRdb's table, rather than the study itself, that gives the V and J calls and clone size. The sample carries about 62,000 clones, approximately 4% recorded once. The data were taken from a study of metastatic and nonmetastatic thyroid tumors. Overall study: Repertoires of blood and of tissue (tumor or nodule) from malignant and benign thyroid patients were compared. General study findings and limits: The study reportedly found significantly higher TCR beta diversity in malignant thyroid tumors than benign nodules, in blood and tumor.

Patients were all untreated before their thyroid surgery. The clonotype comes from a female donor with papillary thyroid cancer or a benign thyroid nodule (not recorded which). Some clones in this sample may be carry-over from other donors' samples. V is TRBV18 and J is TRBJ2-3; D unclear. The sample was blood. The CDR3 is CASSPSTDTQYF. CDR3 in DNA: TGTGCCAGCTCACCCAGCACAGATACGCAGTATTTT.